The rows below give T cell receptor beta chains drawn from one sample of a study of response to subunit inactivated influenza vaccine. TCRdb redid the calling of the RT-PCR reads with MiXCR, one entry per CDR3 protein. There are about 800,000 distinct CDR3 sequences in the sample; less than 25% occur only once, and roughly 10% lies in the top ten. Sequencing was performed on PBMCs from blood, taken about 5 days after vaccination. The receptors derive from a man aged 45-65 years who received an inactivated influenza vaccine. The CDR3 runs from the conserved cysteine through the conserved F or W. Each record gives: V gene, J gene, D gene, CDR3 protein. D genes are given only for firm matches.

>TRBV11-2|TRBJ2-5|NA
CASSLIRGQETQYF
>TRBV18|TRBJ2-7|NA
CASSPAATYEQYF
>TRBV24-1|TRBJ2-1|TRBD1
CATSDIGQDFNNEQFF
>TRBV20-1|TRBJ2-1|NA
CSAHVRGYEQFF
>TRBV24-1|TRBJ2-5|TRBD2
CATSDRTSGPETQYF
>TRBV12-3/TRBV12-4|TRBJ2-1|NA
CASSYTYNEQFF
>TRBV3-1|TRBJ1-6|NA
CASSQERPNSPLHF
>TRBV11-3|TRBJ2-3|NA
CASSRAAGTDTQYF
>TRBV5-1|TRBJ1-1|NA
CASSAVPGANTEAFF
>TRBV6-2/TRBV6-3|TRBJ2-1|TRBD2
CASSQLAGNEQFF
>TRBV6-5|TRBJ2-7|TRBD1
CASSYSGRGYYEQYF
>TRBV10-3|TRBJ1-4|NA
CAIRSEGRGEKLFF
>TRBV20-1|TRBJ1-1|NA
CSAIQVATEAFF
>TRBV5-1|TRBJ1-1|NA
CASSLEYNTEAFF
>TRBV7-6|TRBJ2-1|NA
CASSSDYLNEQFF
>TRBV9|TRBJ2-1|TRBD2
CASTLAGGLYNEQFF
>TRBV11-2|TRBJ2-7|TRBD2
CASSGTSGGIHYEQYF
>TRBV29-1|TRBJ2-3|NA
CSTRGITDTQYF
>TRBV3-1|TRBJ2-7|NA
CASSQYLRSEQYF
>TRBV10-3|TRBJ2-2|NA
CAISESGGRNSGELFF
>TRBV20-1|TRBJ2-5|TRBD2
CSARSGTERVGYF
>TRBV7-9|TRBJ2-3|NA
CASSLAGGRQDTQYF
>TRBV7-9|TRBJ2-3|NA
CASSPGPTSTDTQYF
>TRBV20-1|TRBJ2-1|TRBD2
CSARDPSGRRYNEQFF
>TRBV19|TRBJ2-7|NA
CASSIAGDGNEQYF
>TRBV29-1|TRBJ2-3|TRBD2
CSIQLTSGGTQYF
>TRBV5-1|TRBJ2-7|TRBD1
CASSQGLGQGGTYEQYF
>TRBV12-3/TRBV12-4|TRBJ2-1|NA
CASSFDRYNEQFF
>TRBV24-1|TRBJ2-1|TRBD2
CATGTSGRSSYNEQFF
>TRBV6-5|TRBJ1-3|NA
CASSYSQGLSGNTIYF
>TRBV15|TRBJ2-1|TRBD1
CATSGTEGYEQFF
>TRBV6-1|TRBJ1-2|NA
CASKTRRLANYGYTF
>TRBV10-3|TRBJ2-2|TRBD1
CATTAQAPNRGTGELFF
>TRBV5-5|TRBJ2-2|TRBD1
CASSLGDRSTGELFF
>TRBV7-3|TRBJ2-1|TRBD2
CASSPHGLAGGAEQFF
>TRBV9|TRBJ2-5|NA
CASSVATGNQETQYF
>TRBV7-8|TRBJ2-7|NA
CASSPTIFYEQYF
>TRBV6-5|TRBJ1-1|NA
CASSYSRGGTEAFF
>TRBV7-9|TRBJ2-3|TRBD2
CASSPGLAGARDTQYF
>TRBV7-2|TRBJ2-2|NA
CASSLHNGELFF
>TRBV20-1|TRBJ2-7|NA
CSARNHWSPINEQYF
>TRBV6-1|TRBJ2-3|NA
CASRPGTPVKYTDTQYF
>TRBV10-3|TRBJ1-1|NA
CAISVTGMNTEAFF
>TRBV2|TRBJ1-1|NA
CASSINRQWGTEAFF
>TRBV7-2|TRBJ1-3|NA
CASSLAGGPQGNTIYF
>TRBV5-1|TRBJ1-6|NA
CASSFVENSPLHF
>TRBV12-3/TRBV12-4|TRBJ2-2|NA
CASSARRRTGELFF
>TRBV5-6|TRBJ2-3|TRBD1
CASSFKGGSDTQYF
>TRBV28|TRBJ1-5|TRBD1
CASSTGTVSNQPQHF
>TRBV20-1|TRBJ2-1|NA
CSARDSLGGRSYNEQFF
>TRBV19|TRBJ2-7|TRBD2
CASSTASGGTYEQYF
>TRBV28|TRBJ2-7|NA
CASSWPEGQYF
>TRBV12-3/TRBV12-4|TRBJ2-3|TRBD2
CASSIREGHDTQYF
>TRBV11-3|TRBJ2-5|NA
CASSQSPQETQYF
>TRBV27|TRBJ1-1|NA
CASSSYREAFF